Presented here are 28 T cell receptor beta chains from one specimen sequenced in a study of blood T cell repertoires in COVID-19 (dated by TCRdb to 2019 to 2021). Library preparation used the immunoSEQ multiplex PCR assay. The table comes from immuneACCESS by way of TCRdb, which keeps in-frame sequences with V and J called. Part of the clones is missing from these tables; in studies checked, under half for an unresolved V gene and the rest for unknown reasons. The sample table records around 100,000 clones; approximately 78% of these occur just once. Approximately 7.9% of the sample goes to the ten largest clones. The sample was peripheral blood. Every receptor here comes from a man in his 70s with acute or convalescent COVID-19.

This chain links TRBV5-4 with TRBJ1-2; TRBD1 agrees at 9 bases. Germline V CDR1 and CDR2: SGHNT, YYREEE (reference sequence). V gave up 3 bases and J gave up 10 bases; unmatched junction bases: 4. The CDR3 consists of 12 residues. The CDR3 DNA is TGTGCCAGCAGCTCGGGACAGGGCGTCTACACCTTC. Protein sequence: CASSSGQGVYTF.

CDR3 sequence (DNA): TGTGCCAGCAGCGGGGGGCCCGGTTTAGTTGGAAACTATGGCTACACCTTC. Residues: CASSGGPGLVGNYGYTF. The chain recombines TRBV27 with TRBJ1-2; perhaps TRBD1 as D (6 bases). CDR3 length: 17 residues. Trimming removed 6 bases from V and 2 bases from J, with 22 bases in between. Germline CDR1 reads MNHEY; CDR2 reads SMNVEV (reference sequence).

The V call is TRBV14, the J call TRBJ1-2, with TRBD1 matching 7 bases. CDR3 length equals 14 residues. CDR1 and CDR2 from the germline V gene are SGHDN and FVKESK. Unmatched junction bases numbered 2, after V lost 1 base and J lost 3 bases. DNA of the CDR3: TGTGCCAGCAGCCAAGCCAGGGGGTACTATGGCTACACCTTC. Amino acid sequence: CASSQARGYYGYTF.

The CDR3 loop is CASTLGEVSTDTQYF. CDR3 nucleotides: TGTGCCAGCACCTTGGGGGAGGTAAGCACAGATACGCAGTATTTT. The V call is TRBV11-2, the J call TRBJ2-3; maybe TRBD2 (6 bases). This CDR3 comprises 15 residues. From germline, CDR1 is SGHAT and CDR2 FQNNGV. Trimming cost V 7 bases and J 0 bases, with 14 bases left between them.

This clone was detected once. This sequence joins TRBV11-2 and TRBJ1-1; 8 positions agree with TRBD1. The CDR3 has 14 amino acids. In germline, CDR1 is SGHAT, CDR2 FQNNGV. The J segment lost 4 bases and the V segment lost 7 bases, leaving 8 bases of the junction unmatched. The CDR3 DNA reads as TGTGCCAGCACCCCACAGGGGGAGATCACTGAAGCTTTCTTT. Translation: CASTPQGEITEAFF.

The genes are TRBV7-2 and TRBJ2-3, with 8 bases aligning to TRBD1. V gave up 5 bases and J gave up 2 bases; unmatched junction bases: 6. The CDR3 is 15 residues long. CDR1 SGHTA and CDR2 FQGNSA come from the germline V gene. CDR3 sequence reads: CASSVDRGNTDTQYF. The CDR3 DNA follows: TGTGCCAGCAGCGTCGACAGGGGAAACACAGATACGCAGTATTTT.

The rearrangement joins TRBV3-1 (or the pseudogene TRBV3-2) to TRBJ2-2, with 10 bases aligning to TRBD2. Trimming took 1 base from V and 7 from J; bases not matched to a gene: 9. There are 17 residues in the CDR3. Germline V CDR1 and CDR2: LGHDT, YNNKEL (reference sequence). The CDR3, as DNA: TGTGCCAGCAGCCAAGGAGGCAGCGGGGGGGCCCACGGGGAGCTGTTTTTT. Its translation is CASSQGGSGGAHGELFF.

This clone has more than one count but fewer than ten. This chain links TRBV7-9 with TRBJ1-6, with a possible D match to TRBD1 (6 bases). V was shortened by 6 bases and J by 9 bases, with 12 bases between the two germline ends. Germline CDR1 reads SEHNR; CDR2 reads FQNEAQ (reference sequence). This CDR3 is 13 amino acids long. Written as DNA, the CDR3 is TGTGCCAGCAGATCCGGCAGGGGTTCACCCCTCCACTTT. It is translated as CASRSGRGSPLHF.

Worth noting for this clone: Different DNA sequences within this sample yield the same CDR3. V gene TRBV5-1 combines with J gene TRBJ2-1; 12 positions agree with TRBD2. CDR1 is SGHRS and CDR2 is YFSETQ in the germline V gene. The ends lost 0 bases at V and 5 bases at J; junction bases unmatched: 3. The CDR3 totals 16 residues. CDR3 sequence reads: CASSLATSGGHNEQFF. Written as DNA, the CDR3 is TGCGCCAGCAGCTTGGCGACTAGCGGGGGACACAATGAGCAGTTCTTC.

The chain joins TRBV9 to TRBJ2-6; 11 bases match TRBD1. Germline V CDR1 and CDR2: SGDLS, YYNGEE. Unmatched junction bases numbered 3, after V lost 4 bases and J lost 0 bases. The CDR3 loop spans 17 amino acids. The DNA for the CDR3 is TGTGCCAGCAGCCGGGACAGGGGGACCTCTGGGGCCAACGTCCTGACTTTC. Amino acid sequence: CASSRDRGTSGANVLTF.

The gene calls are TRBV11-2 and TRBJ1-2, with 7 bases identical to TRBD1. Germline-derived CDR1 and CDR2 are SGHAT and FQNNGV. This CDR3 contains 13 residues. V was pared by 3 bases and J by 8 bases, with 6 bases of the junction left unmatched. The chain's CDR3 is CASSFTGAEGYTF. CDR3 bases: TGTGCCAGCAGCTTTACAGGGGCGGAGGGCTACACCTTC. Using reference TRBV11-2 and TRBJ1-2 for the parts outside the CDR3, the full variable domain is EAGVAQSPRYKIIEKRQSVAFWCNPISGHATLYWYQQILGQGPKLLIQFQNNGVVDDSQLPKDRFSAERLKGVDSTLKIQPAKLEDSAVYLCASSFTGAEGYTFGSGTRLTVV.

The chain links TRBV5-1 to TRBJ2-5, with TRBD2 matching 8 bases. The CDR3 loop spans 16 amino acids. The germline V gene encodes CDR1 SGHRS and CDR2 YFSETQ. Unmatched junction bases numbered 5, after V lost 0 bases and J lost 1 base. The CDR3 region is CASSLDTAGAQETQYF. DNA of the CDR3: TGCGCCAGCAGCTTGGATACAGCGGGAGCCCAAGAGACCCAGTACTTC.

This clone came up a few times. The chain employs TRBV7-3 and TRBJ2-2, with D maybe TRBD1 (5 bases). V lost 9 bases to trimming and J lost 2 bases, with 10 bases between them. The CDR3 is 13 residues long. Germline assignment: CDR1 SGHTA and CDR2 FQGTGA. The CDR3: CASTRENTGELFF. As DNA, the CDR3 is TGTGCCAGTACCAGGGAAAACACCGGGGAGCTGTTTTTT.

The genes are TRBV5-1 and TRBJ2-3; TRBD2 matches at 8 bases. After removal of 0 bases from V and 5 bases from J, the junction contained 8 bases not matched to a gene. The CDR3 contains 16 residues. The germline gives CDR1 SGHRS, CDR2 YFSETQ. The CDR3 protein is CASSLGTGGPGDTQYF. The CDR3 DNA follows: TGCGCCAGCAGCTTGGGAACGGGAGGGCCGGGAGATACGCAGTATTTT. Using reference TRBV5-1 and TRBJ2-3 for the parts outside the CDR3, the full variable domain is KAGVTQTPRYLIKTRGQQVTLSCSPISGHRSVSWYQQTPGQGLQFLFEYFSETQRNKGNFPGRFSGRQFSNSRSEMNVSTLELGDSALYLCASSLGTGGPGDTQYFGPGTRLTVL.

V usage is TRBV25-1 and J usage is TRBJ1-1; perhaps TRBD1 as D (5 bases). The CDR3 loop spans 12 amino acids. The germline CDR1 and CDR2 sequences are MGHDK and SYGVNS. Trimming pared 5 bases from V and 11 bases from J, leaving 15 bases between. The CDR3 bases are TGTGCCAGCAGTCTTGACAGTCTCCGGGCTTTCTTT. Translation: CASSLDSLRAFF. The variable domain in full, with the rest retrieved from reference TRBV25-1 and TRBJ1-1, is EADIYQTPRYLVIGTGKKITLECSQTMGHDKMYWYQQDPGMELHLIHYSYGVNSTEKGDLSSESTVSRIRTEHFPLTLESARPSHTSQYLCASSLDSLRAFFGQGTRLTVV.

The chain uses TRBV18 and TRBJ2-2, with D unclear. The length of the CDR3 is 15 residues. The germline CDR1 and CDR2 sequences are KGHSH and LQKENI. V lost 2 bases and J 0 bases, leaving 7 bases between the germline ends. CDR3 region: CASSPISANTGELFF. DNA of the CDR3: TGTGCCAGCTCACCAATCAGCGCGAACACCGGGGAGCTGTTTTTT.

This chain links TRBV28 with TRBJ1-1; D not certain. This CDR3 is built from 10 residues. Trimming left V 3 bases short and J 8 bases short, with 4 bases between. CDR1 and CDR2 (germline): MDHEN, SYDVKM. CDR3 DNA: TGTGCCAGCAGTTTCAGGGAAGCTTTCTTT. Translating gives CASSFREAFF.

This chain uses TRBV3-1 (or the pseudogene TRBV3-2) with TRBJ1-1; 9 bases agree with TRBD1. V lost 0 bases to trimming and J lost 2 bases; unmatched junction nucleotides: 4. Germline assignment: CDR1 LGHDT and CDR2 YNNKEL (reference sequence). The CDR3 length is 16 residues. CDR3 sequence reads: CASSQDSTGGNTEAFF. The CDR3 DNA is TGTGCCAGCAGCCAAGATAGTACAGGGGGCAACACTGAAGCTTTCTTT.

The genes are TRBV4-2 and TRBJ1-6; tentatively, D is TRBD1 (6 bases). The CDR3 contains 15 residues. Germline CDR1 and CDR2: LGHNA and YNFKEQ. The V and J ends lost 4 bases and 7 bases respectively, with 14 bases between them. Here the CDR3 DNA reads TGTGCCAGCAGCCTTGTACAGGGAACCAATTCACCCCTCCACTTT. Protein product: CASSLVQGTNSPLHF.

In its sample, this clone was seen once. The chain recombines TRBV29-1 with TRBJ2-2, with TRBD1 matching over 10 bases. Germline CDR1 reads SQVTM; CDR2 reads ANQGSEA. The CDR3 is 15 amino acids. V dropped 5 bases and J dropped 0; count of bases not matched to a gene: 3. CDR3 region: CSVPTGGANTGELFF. The DNA of the CDR3 is TGCAGCGTTCCGACAGGGGGCGCGAACACCGGGGAGCTGTTTTTT.

Written as DNA, the CDR3 is TGTGCCAGCAGCGCTGCGGGAAAAAACATTCAGTACTTC. This codes for CASSAAGKNIQYF. V and J are TRBV7-2 and TRBJ2-4; tentative D call: TRBD2 (6 bases). Deletions cut 5 bases from V and 4 bases from J, with 9 bases between. CDR3 length: 13 residues. Germline V gives CDR1 SGHTA, CDR2 FQGNSA.

The chain joins TRBV28 to TRBJ1-5, with a possible D match to TRBD1 (5 bases). The length of the CDR3 is 14 residues. The V end lost 2 bases, the J end lost 7 bases, and 12 bases lay between the germline ends. Looked up from germline, CDR1 is MDHEN and CDR2 is SYDVKM. The CDR3: CASSLGGRVQPQHF. The DNA for the CDR3 is TGTGCCAGCAGTTTAGGGGGGAGGGTCCAGCCCCAGCATTTT.

The genes are TRBV19 and TRBJ2-5, with 7 bases aligning to TRBD1. This CDR3 is 15 amino acids long. Germline-derived CDR1 and CDR2 are LNHDA and SQIVND (reference sequence). J gave up 5 bases and V 10 bases, and 16 bases lay outside the gene matches. CDR3 nucleotides: TGTGCCACAAGGGCGTGGGGACAGAGGGGGGAGACCCAGTACTTC. Translating gives CATRAWGQRGETQYF.

This clone has a single count. J is TRBJ1-1 and V is TRBV19; a weak D match, TRBD1 (6 bases). Germline V CDR1 and CDR2: LNHDA, SQIVND (reference sequence). V lost 7 bases and J lost 4, with 16 bases in between. This CDR3 spans 14 amino acids. The CDR3 coding sequence is TGTGCCAGTAAAAATCAGGGGTTGACCACTGAAGCTTTCTTT. It translates to CASKNQGLTTEAFF. Filled out from reference TRBV19 and TRBJ1-1, the complete variable domain reads DGGITQSPKYLFRKEGQNVTLSCEQNLNHDAMYWYRQDPGQGLRLIYYSQIVNDFQKGDIAEGYSVSREKKESFPLTVTSAQKNPTAFYLCASKNQGLTTEAFFGQGTRLTVV.

The V and J genes are TRBV5-1 and TRBJ2-6; D ambiguous. Per the germline V gene, CDR1 is SGHRS and CDR2 is YFSETQ. The ends were cut back, 4 bases at V and 1 base at J, with 6 bases in the middle. There are 14 residues in the CDR3. The DNA for the CDR3 is TGCGCCAGCAGCCCAGATTCTGGGGCCAACGTCCTGACTTTC. As protein: CASSPDSGANVLTF.

The chain has TRBV28 and TRBJ2-6; D perhaps matches TRBD2 (7 bases). Germline assignment: CDR1 MDHEN and CDR2 SYDVKM. CDR3 size: 20 residues. The V and J ends lost 5 bases and 2 bases respectively, with 25 bases between them. CDR3 coding DNA: TGTGCCAGCAGTCCCCTTACCTATCGCGGGGGCGGAACTGGGGCCAACGTCCTGACTTTC. Residues: CASSPLTYRGGGTGANVLTF. Combining the CDR3 with reference TRBV28 and TRBJ2-6 gives the whole variable domain DVKVTQSSRYLVKRTGEKVFLECVQDMDHENMFWYRQDPGLGLRLIYFSYDVKMKEKGDIPEGYSVSREKKERFSLILESASTNQTSMYLCASSPLTYRGGGTGANVLTFGAGSRLTVL.

Turning to this clone: A junction boundary mismatches the germline segment, possibly from a read error. This sequence joins TRBV11-2 and TRBJ2-3; possible D gene TRBD2, 6 bases. The germline V gene encodes CDR1 SGHAT and CDR2 FQNNGV. The CDR3 covers 17 residues. CDR3 nucleotides: TGTGCCAGCACCTTAGGGGTGGGGGGACGGAAGACAGATACGCAGTATTTT. Amino acids: CASTLGVGGRKTDTQYF.

The chain is built from TRBV5-1 and TRBJ1-4; D ambiguous. The germline gives CDR1 SGHRS, CDR2 YFSETQ. Trimming took off 0 bases at V and 5 bases at J, with 8 bases between the two ends. This CDR3 spans 14 amino acids. CDR3 nucleotide sequence: TGCGCCAGCAGCTTGGGGGTCAGGAATGAAAAACTGTTTTTT. It translates to CASSLGVRNEKLFF.